This T cell receptor beta chain derives from a study of cytomegalovirus exposure and HLA in healthy donors. This clone was observed a single time. The antigen is unknown. Broader study findings: Presence/absence analyses supposed approximately even sequencing depth among donors.

PCR involved 60 Vbeta and 13 Jbeta primers. Profiled with immunoSEQ multiplex PCR; TCRdb holds only in-frame clones, not every one. The sample includes over 150,000 clones, 82% seen only once; the top ten take 6.5%. V lost 6 bases and J lost 1; bases outside the gene matches: 6. CDR1 is SNHLY, CDR2 FYNNEI, per germline. CDR3 length: 16 residues. The specimen sequenced was PBMCs. This receptor was identified in a woman in her 50s in good health and CMV-seropositive. The chain has TRBV2 and TRBJ1-5; TRBD1 matches at 10 bases. CDR3 nucleotide sequence: TGTGCCAGCAGCGTGGACAGGGGGGCGAGCAATCAGCCCCAGCATTTT. Translated, it gives CASSVDRGASNQPQHF.